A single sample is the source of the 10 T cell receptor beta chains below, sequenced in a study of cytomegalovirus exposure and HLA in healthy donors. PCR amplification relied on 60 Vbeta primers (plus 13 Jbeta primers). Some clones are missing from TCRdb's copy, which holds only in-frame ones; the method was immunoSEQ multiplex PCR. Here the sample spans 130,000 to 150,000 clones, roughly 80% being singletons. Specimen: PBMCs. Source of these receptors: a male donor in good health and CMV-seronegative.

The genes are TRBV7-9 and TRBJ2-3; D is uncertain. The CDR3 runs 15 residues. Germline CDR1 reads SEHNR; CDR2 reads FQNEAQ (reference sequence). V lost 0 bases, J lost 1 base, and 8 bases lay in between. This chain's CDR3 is CASSLAWQGTDTQYF. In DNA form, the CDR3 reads TGTGCCAGCAGCTTAGCGTGGCAGGGCACAGATACGCAGTATTTT.

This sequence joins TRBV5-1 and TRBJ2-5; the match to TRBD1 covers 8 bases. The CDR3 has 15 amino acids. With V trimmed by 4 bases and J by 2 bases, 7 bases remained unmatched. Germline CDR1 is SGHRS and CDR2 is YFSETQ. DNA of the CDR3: TGCGCCAGCAGCCCGGGGACAGGATCGCAAGAGACCCAGTACTTC. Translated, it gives CASSPGTGSQETQYF.

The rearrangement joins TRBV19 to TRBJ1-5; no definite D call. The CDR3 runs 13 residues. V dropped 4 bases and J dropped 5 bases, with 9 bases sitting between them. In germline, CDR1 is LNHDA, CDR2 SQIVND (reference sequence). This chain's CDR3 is CASSTGLYQPQHF. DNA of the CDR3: TGTGCCAGTAGTACCGGTCTCTATCAGCCCCAGCATTTT.

Here the CDR3 reads CASSRRLEVNTEAFF. The CDR3, as DNA: TGTGCCAGCAGCCGCCGGCTGGAGGTGAACACTGAAGCTTTCTTT. This sequence joins TRBV7-2 and TRBJ1-1, with D unclear. The CDR3 spans 15 residues. Trimming removed 5 bases at V and 0 bases at J, with 13 bases between. The germline V gene has CDR1 SGHTA and CDR2 FQGNSA.

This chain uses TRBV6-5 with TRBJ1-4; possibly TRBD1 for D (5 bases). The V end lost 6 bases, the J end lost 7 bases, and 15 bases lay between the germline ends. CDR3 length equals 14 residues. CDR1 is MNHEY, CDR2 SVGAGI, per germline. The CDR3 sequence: CASSRREGFEKLFF. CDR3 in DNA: TGTGCCAGCAGCAGAAGGGAGGGGTTTGAAAAACTGTTTTTT.

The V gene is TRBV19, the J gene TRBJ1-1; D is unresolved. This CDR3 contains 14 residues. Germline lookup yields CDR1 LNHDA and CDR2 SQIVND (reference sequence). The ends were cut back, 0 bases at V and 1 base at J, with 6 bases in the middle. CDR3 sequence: CASSIEGRNTEAFF. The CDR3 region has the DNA TGTGCCAGTAGTATAGAGGGCCGGAACACTGAAGCTTTCTTT.

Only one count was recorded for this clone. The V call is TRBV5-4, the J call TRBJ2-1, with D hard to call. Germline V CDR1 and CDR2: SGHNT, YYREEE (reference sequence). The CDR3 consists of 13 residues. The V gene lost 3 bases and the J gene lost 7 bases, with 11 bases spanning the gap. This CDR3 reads CASSSLLENEQFF. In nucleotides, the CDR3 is TGTGCCAGCAGCTCGCTATTAGAGAATGAGCAGTTCTTC.

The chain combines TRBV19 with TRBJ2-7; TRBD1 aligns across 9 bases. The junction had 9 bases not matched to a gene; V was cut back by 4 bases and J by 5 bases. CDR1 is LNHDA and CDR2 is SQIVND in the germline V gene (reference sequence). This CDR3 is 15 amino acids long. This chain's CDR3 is CASSRAGTGLNEQYF. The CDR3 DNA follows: TGTGCCAGTAGTAGAGCCGGGACAGGGCTGAACGAGCAGTACTTC.

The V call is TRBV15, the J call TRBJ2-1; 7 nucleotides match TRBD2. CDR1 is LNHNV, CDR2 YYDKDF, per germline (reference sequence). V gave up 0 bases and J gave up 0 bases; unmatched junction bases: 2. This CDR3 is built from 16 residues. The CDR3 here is CATSRDSGGSYNEQFF. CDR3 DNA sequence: TGTGCCACCAGCAGAGATTCGGGGGGCTCCTACAATGAGCAGTTCTTC. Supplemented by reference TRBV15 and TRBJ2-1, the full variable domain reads DAMVIQNPRYQVTQFGKPVTLSCSQTLNHNVMYWYQQKSSQAPKLLFHYYDKDFNNEADTPDNFQSRRPNTSFCFLDIRSPGLGDTAMYLCATSRDSGGSYNEQFFGPGTRLTVL.

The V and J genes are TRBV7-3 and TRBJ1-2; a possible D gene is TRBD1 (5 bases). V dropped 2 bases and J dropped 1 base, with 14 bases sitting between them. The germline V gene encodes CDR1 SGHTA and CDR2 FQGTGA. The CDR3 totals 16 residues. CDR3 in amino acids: CASSLAPGIGNYGYTF. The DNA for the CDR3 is TGTGCCAGCAGCTTAGCCCCAGGGATTGGTAACTATGGCTACACCTTC. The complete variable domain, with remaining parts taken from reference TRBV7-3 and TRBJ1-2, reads GAGVSQTPSNKVTEKGKYVELRCDPISGHTALYWYRQSLGQGPEFLIYFQGTGAADDSGLPNDRFFAVRPEGSVSTLKIQRTERGDSAVYLCASSLAPGIGNYGYTFGSGTRLTVV.